One and the same sample provided the 21 T cell receptor beta chains below, sequenced in a study of identical twins. TCRdb recomputed calls from the 5' RACE reads with MiXCR, one row per CDR3 protein. Of under 250,000 distinct CDR3 sequences listed, roughly 13% are singletons. This same sample was also taken into another study, of yellow fever vaccine responses in identical twins.

The material sequenced was memory (CD45RO+) T cells sorted from blood. The source is a woman aged 18-29 years in good health.

This clonotype was seen repeatedly, ten times or more. The chain recombines TRBV20-1 with TRBJ2-1; 8 bases agree with TRBD2. The CDR3 is 16 amino acids. Germline CDR1 reads DFQATT; CDR2 reads SNEGSKA (reference sequence). V was pared by 0 bases and J by 4 bases, with 8 bases of the junction left unmatched. CDR3 amino acids: CSARDVNREGYNEQFF. The CDR3 coding sequence is TGCAGTGCTAGAGATGTGAATCGGGAGGGATACAATGAGCAGTTCTTC.

This clonotype was recorded a few times. The rearrangement uses TRBV3-1 and TRBJ2-3; the match to TRBD2 covers 8 bases. The CDR3 totals 14 residues. Germline CDR1 and CDR2: LGHDT and YNNKEL (reference sequence). Trimming at V came to 5 bases and at J to 4 bases, leaving 5 bases not matched to a gene. The CDR3 protein is CASSSRLAPDTQYF. The DNA for the CDR3 is TGTGCCAGCAGCTCCCGACTAGCGCCAGATACGCAGTATTTT.

This clonotype was observed at least ten times. The chain couples TRBV4-3 to TRBJ1-1, with no clear D. V was trimmed by 4 bases and J by 1 base, leaving 13 bases between them. From germline, CDR1 is LGHNA and CDR2 YSLEER. The CDR3 loop spans 15 amino acids. As DNA, the CDR3 is TGCGCCAGCAGCCTCACTCTTGCGGCGAACACTGAAGCTTTCTTT. Amino acids: CASSLTLAANTEAFF.

In its sample, this clonotype was seen many times. The chain recombines TRBV6-1 with TRBJ2-7; TRBD2 might be the D (6 bases). Per germline, CDR1 MNHNS and CDR2 SASEGT. There are 14 residues in the CDR3. Trimming took off 7 bases at V and 3 bases at J, with 16 bases between the two ends. The CDR3 loop is CASTLTSPIYEQYF. The CDR3 DNA reads as TGTGCCAGCACTCTGACTAGTCCCATCTACGAGCAGTACTTC.

The chain couples TRBV28 to TRBJ1-2; D uncertain. The CDR3 length is 13 residues. Germline CDR1 is MDHEN and CDR2 is SYDVKM. Trimming cost V 5 bases and J 4 bases, with 11 bases left between them. The CDR3, as DNA: TGTGCCAGCAGTCCGACACCCTTCTATGGCTACACCTTC. It specifies CASSPTPFYGYTF.

This clonotype was observed at least ten times. The chain recombines TRBV3-1 with TRBJ2-3; D not resolved. The CDR3 contains 12 residues. The V end lost 3 bases, the J end lost 3 bases, and 4 bases lay between the germline ends. In germline, CDR1 is LGHDT, CDR2 YNNKEL (reference sequence). The CDR3 is CASSQGTDTQYF. For the CDR3, the DNA is TGTGCCAGCAGCCAGGGAACAGATACGCAGTATTTT.

This clonotype has just a few counts. V usage is TRBV12-3 or TRBV12-4 and J usage is TRBJ1-2, with D uncertain. The CDR3 is 13 amino acids. Trimming stripped 6 bases from V and 5 bases from J, with 13 bases between. The CDR3 sequence is CASSQARRYGYTF. CDR3 coding DNA: TGTGCCAGCAGCCAGGCACGGAGATATGGCTACACCTTC.

This clonotype was observed a handful of times. The V gene is TRBV7-2, the J gene TRBJ1-5; TRBD1 aligns across 10 bases. After removal of 1 base from V and 7 bases from J, the junction contained 10 bases not matched to a gene. Germline loops: CDR1 SGHTA, CDR2 FQGNSA. The CDR3 runs 17 residues. The CDR3: CASSLVTGGMGGQPQHF. CDR3 in DNA: TGTGCCAGCAGCTTAGTGACAGGGGGCATGGGAGGCCAGCCCCAGCATTTT.

Comment on this clonotype: One junction end does not reproduce the germline sequence, and a read error may be involved. This rearrangement joins TRBV6-2 or TRBV6-3 to TRBJ2-7; 8 bases are a match to TRBD2. The CDR3 contains 15 residues. Germline lookup yields CDR1 MNHEY and CDR2 SVGEGT. CDR3 sequence: CASTYTSGRRYEQYF. The CDR3 region has the DNA TGTGCCAGCACTTACACAAGCGGGAGAAGGTACGAGCAGTACTTC.

The chain recombines TRBV7-9 with TRBJ1-2; TRBD1 matches at 7 bases. Germline trimming cut 1 base from V and 5 bases from J; bases unmatched to any gene: 7. The CDR3 contains 15 residues. Per germline, CDR1 SEHNR and CDR2 FQNEAQ (reference sequence). The chain's CDR3 is CASSLGTGQPYGYTF. DNA for the CDR3: TGTGCCAGCAGCTTAGGGACGGGACAGCCTTATGGCTACACCTTC.

Ten or more counts support this clonotype. This CDR3 is CASSARENYGYTF. Here the CDR3 DNA reads TGTGCCAGCAGTGCCAGGGAAAACTATGGCTACACCTTC. The chain combines TRBV12-3 or TRBV12-4 with TRBJ1-2; perhaps TRBD1 as D (5 bases). V was trimmed by 5 bases and J by 2 bases, leaving 9 bases between them. This CDR3 is built from 13 residues.

The rearrangement joins TRBV20-1 to TRBJ2-2; TRBD1 aligns across 9 bases. This CDR3 contains 13 residues. J gave up 7 bases and V 5 bases, and 5 bases lay outside the gene matches. CDR1 and CDR2 (germline): DFQATT, SNEGSKA (reference sequence). CDR3 DNA sequence: TGCAGTGCTGGGACAGGGAGGATCGGGGAGCTGTTTTTT. Encoded protein: CSAGTGRIGELFF.

Only a few counts were recorded for this clonotype. This rearrangement joins TRBV3-1 to TRBJ2-5; D uncertain. The CDR3 runs 14 residues. Trimming cost V 5 bases and J 5 bases, with 15 bases left between them. The germline V gene encodes CDR1 LGHDT and CDR2 YNNKEL (reference sequence). CDR3 in amino acids: CASSEWGSVETQYF. For the CDR3, the DNA is TGTGCCAGCAGCGAATGGGGTTCTGTGGAGACCCAGTACTTC.

This clonotype turned up a few times. V is TRBV19 and J is TRBJ1-1; TRBD1 agrees at 7 bases. CDR3 size: 14 residues. Germline values: CDR1 LNHDA, CDR2 SQIVND (reference sequence). Losses at the gene ends were 3 bases for V and 5 bases for J; bases not matched to a gene: 6. The CDR3 region is CASSIGRGVTEAFF. DNA of the CDR3: TGTGCCAGTAGTATCGGCAGGGGGGTAACTGAAGCTTTCTTT.

V gene TRBV9 combines with J gene TRBJ2-3; D is undetermined. The CDR3 consists of 14 residues. V gave up 0 bases and J gave up 4 bases, with 9 bases separating them. Germline V gene lookup returns CDR1 SGDLS and CDR2 YYNGEE. CDR3 protein: CASSVALPPDTQYF. The CDR3, as DNA: TGTGCCAGCAGCGTAGCCCTGCCCCCAGATACGCAGTATTTT.

This clonotype was detected many times. The chain recombines TRBV28 with TRBJ2-1; D not certain. This CDR3 has 14 amino acids. The germline gives CDR1 MDHEN, CDR2 SYDVKM. V shed 6 bases and J shed 9 bases, with 18 bases lying between them. CDR3 in DNA: TGTGCCAGCAGAAAGGGAAAGTCGGCTGCTGAGCAGTTCTTC. It translates to CASRKGKSAAEQFF.

This clonotype showed up many times. The rearrangement links TRBV6-1 to TRBJ2-2; 10 bases agree with TRBD1. V trimming: 9 bases; J trimming: 6 bases; junction bases outside the gene matches: 10. CDR3 size: 15 residues. From germline, CDR1 is MNHNS and CDR2 SASEGT. The CDR3 loop is CASQAGTGESGELFF. The CDR3 region has the DNA TGTGCCAGTCAGGCGGGGACAGGGGAGTCCGGGGAGCTGTTTTTT.

V is TRBV18 and J is TRBJ1-4; the D gene is possibly TRBD1 (6 bases). From germline, CDR1 is KGHSH and CDR2 LQKENI. Trimming stripped 2 bases from V and 3 bases from J, with 10 bases between. The CDR3 totals 15 residues. The CDR3 reads CASSPLGASNEKLFF. CDR3 nucleotide sequence: TGTGCCAGCTCACCATTGGGGGCTTCTAATGAAAAACTGTTTTTT.

The genes are TRBV30 and TRBJ2-7, with 8 bases fitting TRBD1. The CDR3 spans 13 residues. Trimming removed 4 bases from V and 6 bases from J; junction bases left unmatched: 8. Germline loops: CDR1 GTSNPN, CDR2 SVGIG (reference sequence). The CDR3 loop is CAWNKITGGEQYF. The CDR3 region has the DNA TGTGCCTGGAATAAGATTACAGGGGGCGAGCAGTACTTC.

CDR3 in DNA: TGCAGTGCCACGGCTGGGACAGACCTCACAGATACGCAGTATTTT. Translation gives CSATAGTDLTDTQYF. The gene calls are TRBV20-1 and TRBJ2-3; TRBD1 agrees at 7 bases. Germline-derived CDR1 and CDR2 are DFQATT and SNEGSKA (reference sequence). CDR3 length: 15 amino acids. The ends lost 6 bases at V and 2 bases at J; junction bases unmatched: 11.

Only a few counts were recorded for this clonotype. V usage is TRBV5-1 and J usage is TRBJ1-6; a weak D match, TRBD1 (6 bases). The germline CDR1 and CDR2 sequences are SGHRS and YFSETQ. Trimming took off 8 bases at V and 6 bases at J, with 18 bases between the two ends. This CDR3 has 15 residues. In DNA, the CDR3 is TGCGCCAGTAGGGATGGGGGCCCTTTTAATTCACCCCTCCACTTT. The encoded protein is CASRDGGPFNSPLHF.